This passage covers 31 T cell receptor beta chains from one sample sequenced in a study of glioma-infiltrating T cells. TCR alpha and beta CDR3 regions were amplified from RNA using iRepertoire nested multiplex PCR. Each CDR3 protein gets one entry after TCRdb re-called the multiplex PCR reads with MiXCR. The table shows 150,000 to 200,000 distinct CDR3 sequences, with about 40% occurring only once. The specimen was glioma tissue, nonneoplastic brain tissue, or PBMCs (not recorded which). Receptors originate from a human donor with low-grade glioma or glioblastoma, undergoing nonglioma brain surgery, or in good health (not recorded which).

This clonotype appeared a few times. The chain recombines TRBV12-3 or TRBV12-4 with TRBJ2-5; D is unresolved. The CDR3 loop spans 14 amino acids. Between the trimmed V and J ends, which lost 2 bases and 0 bases, there was a span of 7 bases. The chain's CDR3 is CASSLLRNQETQYF. CDR3 DNA sequence: TGTGCCAGCAGTTTACTGCGGAACCAAGAGACCCAGTACTTC.

This clonotype has only a few counts. The V call is TRBV5-1, the J call TRBJ2-2, with 8 positions matching TRBD2. In germline, CDR1 is SGHRS, CDR2 YFSETQ. The CDR3 extends over 14 amino acids. After removal of 7 bases from V and 4 bases from J, the junction contained 6 bases not matched to a gene. The CDR3 sequence: CASGPLAATGELFF. The CDR3 DNA reads TGCGCCAGCGGCCCACTAGCGGCCACCGGGGAGCTGTTTTTT.

As to this clonotype: This may arise from a read error, as a much more abundant clone is one base away. The chain recombines TRBV28 with TRBJ1-1, with 7 bases fitting TRBD1. There are 12 residues in the CDR3. Germline CDR1 MDHEN, CDR2 SYDVKM. CDR3 DNA: TGTGCCAGCAACAGGGGATCCACTGAAGCTTCCTTT. Amino acid sequence: CASNRGSTEASF. Complete variable domain (other parts from reference TRBV28 and TRBJ1-1): DVKVTQSSRYLVKRTGEKVFLECVQDMDHENMFWYRQDPGLGLRLIYFSYDVKMKEKGDIPEGYSVSREKKERFSLILESASTNQTSMYLCASNRGSTEASFGQGTRLTVV.

This clonotype was detected once. The junction does not match germline at one end; this may be a read error. The V call is TRBV7-2, the J call TRBJ2-5, with TRBD1 matching over 9 bases. This CDR3 has 14 residues. CDR1 and CDR2 from the germline V gene are SGHTA and FQGNSA. CDR3 protein: CATKQGASGETRYF. CDR3 sequence (DNA): TGTGCCACTAAACAGGGGGCATCAGGAGAGACCCGGTACTTC.

This clonotype was observed a single time. A much larger clonotype is one base distant, so this may be a read error. The CDR3: CASSPTPQGARLDAEAFF. The CDR3 DNA follows: TGTGCCAGCAGCCCTACACCTCAGGGGGCAAGGTTGGACGCTGAAGCTTTCTTT. The J gene is TRBJ1-1, the V gene TRBV2; 8 nucleotides match TRBD1. This CDR3 has 18 residues. The germline V gene has CDR1 SNHLY and CDR2 FYNNEI. Trimming cost V 6 bases and J 6 bases; bases outside gene matches: 21.

This clonotype was seen many times. The chain carries TRBV6-1 and TRBJ2-2; D is undetermined. The germline V gene encodes CDR1 MNHNS and CDR2 SASEGT. The germline V and J ends were trimmed by 7 bases and 2 bases, with 8 bases remaining between them. The CDR3 runs 13 residues. The CDR3 bases are TGTGCCAGCACTCCCTACAACACCGGGGAGCTGTTTTTT. Residues: CASTPYNTGELFF.

This clonotype has ten or more counts. The V and J genes are TRBV12-3 or TRBV12-4 and TRBJ1-1; maybe TRBD1 (6 bases). The length of the CDR3 is 14 residues. V lost 5 bases and J 0 bases, leaving 10 bases between the germline ends. CDR3 bases: TGTGCCAGCAGTCCGGGACATTTGAACACTGAAGCTTTCTTT. Its translation is CASSPGHLNTEAFF.

This clonotype has at least ten counts. The rearrangement uses TRBV10-3 and TRBJ2-5; the D gene is possibly TRBD1 (5 bases). Germline V CDR1 and CDR2: ENHRY, SYGVKD. This CDR3 comprises 13 residues. Trimming stripped 3 bases from V and 2 bases from J, with 7 bases between. The CDR3 region has the DNA TGTGCCATCAGTGAAAGACAGCAAGAGACCCAGTACTTC. It is translated as CAISERQQETQYF.

This clonotype was counted between two and nine times. The chain employs TRBV4-1 and TRBJ2-7; D gene ambiguous. Germline loops: CDR1 MGHRA, CDR2 YSYEKL. Trimming cost V 1 base and J 0 bases, with 10 bases left between them. The CDR3 runs to 15 residues. This CDR3 reads CASSQVVTGSYEQYF. CDR3 bases: TGCGCCAGCAGCCAAGTTGTAACGGGCTCCTACGAGCAGTACTTC.

The rearrangement joins TRBV12-3 or TRBV12-4 to TRBJ1-1; 10 bases map to TRBD1. The CDR3 is 16 amino acids. V shed 8 bases, J shed 2 bases, and the junction held 11 bases outside the gene matches. The CDR3 nucleotides are TGTGCCAGCCGTGCCGGGACAGGGGTAAGTAACACTGAAGCTTTCTTT. Protein: CASRAGTGVSNTEAFF.

This clonotype was detected a few times. This chain uses TRBV28 with TRBJ2-7; 8 bases are a match to TRBD2. The V and J ends lost 4 bases and 3 bases, in that order; junction bases with no gene match: 17. CDR3 length equals 18 residues. Germline CDR1 is MDHEN and CDR2 is SYDVKM. This CDR3 is CASSSPRGAHGRVYEQYF. The CDR3 DNA is TGTGCCAGCAGTTCCCCCCGGGGGGCTCACGGGAGGGTCTACGAGCAGTACTTC.

The chain uses TRBV9 and TRBJ1-2, with 10 bases aligning to TRBD1. Germline V gene sequence: CDR1 SGDLS, CDR2 YYNGEE. CDR3 length equals 15 residues. Trimming at V came to 0 bases and at J to 4 bases, leaving 3 bases not matched to a gene. As DNA, the CDR3 is TGTGCCAGCAGCGTAGGGGGGACAGGGGCCTATGGCTACACCTTC. Translating it yields CASSVGGTGAYGYTF.

A single count supports this clonotype. A much larger clone lies a single base off, so this may be a read error. This chain connects TRBV28 to TRBJ1-6; D is unresolved. CDR1 is MDHEN and CDR2 is SYDVKM in the germline V gene. With 2 bases removed from V and 10 bases from J, the gap between germline ends came to 15 bases. This CDR3 has 15 amino acids. The DNA of the CDR3 is TGTGCCAGCAGTTTAAGTTTCAGCTCGGGGTCACCCCTCCACTTT. It codes for CASSLSFSSGSPLHF.

Comment on this clonotype: This could be a read error, since a much larger clone is one nucleotide away. The rearrangement links TRBV7-9 to TRBJ2-7, with D possibly TRBD2 on 6 matching bases. CDR3 length: 16 amino acids. Germline-derived CDR1 and CDR2 are SEHNR and FQNEAQ (reference sequence). V gave up 2 bases and J gave up 2 bases, with 16 bases separating them. CDR3 in DNA: TGTGCCAGCAGCTTACGTACTTTCTGGGGGGCCTACGAGCAGTACTTC. Protein: CASSLRTFWGAYEQYF.

The sample holds many counts of this clonotype. The chain combines TRBV6-1 with TRBJ2-4, with 10 bases aligning to TRBD2. This CDR3 is 16 amino acids long. V shed 9 bases, J shed 0 bases, and the junction held 8 bases outside the gene matches. CDR1 and CDR2 (germline): MNHNS, SASEGT. The CDR3 is CASTVAGGGAKNIQYF. The CDR3 DNA reads as TGTGCCAGTACCGTAGCGGGAGGCGGAGCCAAAAACATTCAGTACTTC.

Points on this clonotype: Its ends do not fully match the called genes, so a read error is possible. The J gene is TRBJ1-1, the V gene TRBV6-2 or TRBV6-3; TRBD1 might be the D (5 bases). The CDR3 is 14 residues long. CDR1 is MNHEY, CDR2 SVGEGT, per germline. CDR3 in amino acids: CASSFKRGLTEDFF. DNA for the CDR3: TGTGCCAGCAGTTTCAAACGGGGGTTGACTGAAGATTTCTTT.

Details on this clonotype: A junction boundary mismatches the germline segment, possibly from a read error. The V gene is TRBV29-1, the J gene TRBJ1-1; the D is unclear. CDR3 length: 13 residues. Germline CDR1 and CDR2: SQVTM and ANQGSEA. CDR3 DNA sequence: TGCAGCGTCGATCTAAACCTAAACACTGAAGCTTCCTTT. Residues: CSVDLNLNTEASF.

About this clonotype: A much more abundant neighbour one base away suggests this may be a read error. The chain has TRBV18 and TRBJ1-1; D unclear. The germline V gene has CDR1 KGHSH and CDR2 LQKENI. This CDR3 region has 14 residues. CDR3 sequence reads: CASSPSSTNTEGFF. The CDR3 DNA reads as TGTGCCAGCTCACCGTCCAGCACGAACACTGAAGGTTTCTTT. Using reference TRBV18 and TRBJ1-1 for the parts outside the CDR3, the full variable domain is NAGVMQNPRHLVRRRGQEARLRCSPMKGHSHVYWYRQLPEEGLKFMVYLQKENIIDESGMPKERFSAEFPKEGPSILRIQQVVRGDSAAYFCASSPSSTNTEGFFGQGTRLTVV.

The sample holds many counts of this clonotype. The chain joins TRBV20-1 to TRBJ2-7, with 12 bases identical to TRBD2. The trim removed 4 bases at V and 3 bases at J, leaving 13 bases unmatched. Germline V gives CDR1 DFQATT, CDR2 SNEGSKA (reference sequence). The CDR3 runs 17 residues. CDR3 residues: CSATGLAGRWRDYEQYF. The CDR3 DNA is TGCAGTGCTACGGGACTAGCGGGCCGGTGGAGGGACTACGAGCAGTACTTC.

The gene calls are TRBV29-1 and TRBJ2-1; a weak D match, TRBD1 (5 bases). V was clipped by 6 bases and J by 4 bases, with 16 bases between them. The CDR3 length is 14 residues. Germline CDR1 reads SQVTM; CDR2 reads ANQGSEA. CDR3: CSVQRGSLYNEQFF. Written as DNA, the CDR3 is TGCAGCGTCCAAAGGGGATCCCTTTACAATGAGCAGTTCTTC.

This clonotype appeared many times. The genes are TRBV24-1 and TRBJ2-3; D possibly corresponds to TRBD2 (5 bases). Trimming removed 2 bases at V and 0 bases at J, with 14 bases between. The CDR3 is made up of 17 amino acids. Germline V gene sequence: CDR1 KGHDR, CDR2 SFDVKD. This CDR3 reads CATSDSAVTPSTDTQYF. Written as DNA, the CDR3 is TGTGCCACCAGTGATTCAGCGGTGACACCTAGCACAGATACGCAGTATTTT.

This clonotype was detected only a few times. The chain couples TRBV19 to TRBJ2-3; TRBD1 matches 10 bases. Trimming cost V 10 bases and J 3 bases; bases outside gene matches: 10. From germline, CDR1 is LNHDA and CDR2 SQIVND (reference sequence). This CDR3 spans 15 amino acids. The CDR3 bases are TGTGCCACTCGCATCCCGGGACAGGGGACAGATACGCAGTATTTT. Translated, it gives CATRIPGQGTDTQYF.

This clonotype was observed at least ten times. This chain links TRBV28 with TRBJ2-7, with 7 bases aligning to TRBD1. After removal of 7 bases from V and 2 bases from J, the junction contained 8 bases not matched to a gene. CDR1 is MDHEN and CDR2 is SYDVKM in the germline V gene. The length of the CDR3 is 14 residues. The CDR3, as DNA: TGTGCCAGCACTCCGACAGGGATCACCTACGAGCAGTACTTC. Residues: CASTPTGITYEQYF.

The J gene is TRBJ2-7, the V gene TRBV28; possibly TRBD2 for D (6 bases). This CDR3 contains 14 residues. Germline values: CDR1 MDHEN, CDR2 SYDVKM. V was clipped by 6 bases and J by 5 bases, with 17 bases between them. Here the CDR3 reads CASRISGVSHEQYF. CDR3 sequence (DNA): TGTGCCAGCAGAATATCGGGAGTTTCCCACGAGCAGTACTTC.

This clonotype was picked up many times. The rearrangement links TRBV29-1 to TRBJ2-1; D is possibly TRBD2 (5 bases). The germline V gene encodes CDR1 SQVTM and CDR2 ANQGSEA. V lost 4 bases, J lost 8 bases, and 9 bases lay in between. The CDR3 length is 11 residues. The CDR3 spells CSVAQADEQFF. CDR3 coding DNA: TGCAGCGTTGCCCAAGCGGATGAGCAGTTCTTC.

Remarks on this clonotype: Here the CDR3 omits its conserved ending phenylalanine or tryptophan, so a read error is the likely source. This rearrangement joins TRBV12-3 or TRBV12-4 to TRBJ2-5, with D possibly TRBD1 on 5 matching bases. The CDR3 totals 12 residues. Deletions cut 5 bases from V and 5 bases from J, with 9 bases between. The CDR3: CASSAGYETQYL. For the CDR3, the DNA is TGTGCCAGCAGTGCAGGGTACGAGACCCAGTACCTC.

A few counts support this clonotype. This chain links TRBV28 with TRBJ1-5; the D gene is possibly TRBD1 (5 bases). The CDR3 is made up of 16 amino acids. V was cut by 7 bases and J by 5 bases, with 21 bases left in between. CDR1 is MDHEN and CDR2 is SYDVKM in the germline V gene. The CDR3: CASTPGGGIADQPQHF. CDR3 sequence (DNA): TGTGCCAGCACCCCGGGCGGGGGGATTGCGGATCAGCCCCAGCATTTT. The entire variable domain, with the rest obtained from reference TRBV28 and TRBJ1-5, is as follows: DVKVTQSSRYLVKRTGEKVFLECVQDMDHENMFWYRQDPGLGLRLIYFSYDVKMKEKGDIPEGYSVSREKKERFSLILESASTNQTSMYLCASTPGGGIADQPQHFGDGTRLSIL.

This clonotype came up many times. The rearrangement joins TRBV20-1 to TRBJ1-5; D possibly corresponds to TRBD1 (6 bases). Germline lookup yields CDR1 DFQATT and CDR2 SNEGSKA (reference sequence). V gave up 6 bases and J gave up 0 bases, with 12 bases separating them. This CDR3 has 14 amino acids. The CDR3, as DNA: TGCAGTGCCGTTCCAGGGGTTAGCAATCAGCCCCAGCATTTT. Protein product: CSAVPGVSNQPQHF.

This clonotype came up many times. The chain joins TRBV6-1 to TRBJ2-2, with TRBD2 identical over 8 bases. The CDR3 loop spans 13 amino acids. With 7 bases clipped from V and 5 bases from J, the junction kept 3 bases outside the gene matches. Germline lookup yields CDR1 MNHNS and CDR2 SASEGT. The chain's CDR3 is CASKSGGTGELFF. The CDR3 region has the DNA TGTGCCAGCAAGTCGGGGGGGACCGGGGAGCTGTTTTTT.

This clonotype was counted a few times. The V call is TRBV7-9, the J call TRBJ1-5; D is unclear. Trimming shortened V by 4 bases and J by 3 bases, and 10 bases separated the two germline ends. Germline V lookup: CDR1 SEHNR, CDR2 FQNEAQ (reference sequence). This CDR3 has 14 amino acids. CDR3 sequence (DNA): TGTGCCAGCAGCTCAGACGGCTACAATCAGCCCCAGCATTTT. This sequence encodes CASSSDGYNQPQHF.

V gene TRBV19 combines with J gene TRBJ1-1; TRBD1 is a possible D gene (5 bases). V dropped 3 bases and J dropped 5 bases, with 13 bases sitting between them. The germline V gene has CDR1 LNHDA and CDR2 SQIVND (reference sequence). CDR3 size: 14 residues. CDR3 coding DNA: TGTGCCAGTAGTATGACTGGGGCAGGAACTGAAGCTTTCTTT. Encoded protein: CASSMTGAGTEAFF.